This T cell receptor beta chain was captured in a study of CD8 T cells in ankylosing spondylitis. Points from the study as a whole: A TCR beta motif made of fewer than ten highly homologous variants seemed typical of ankylosing spondylitis blood.

TCRdb re-derived calls from the 5' RACE reads in MiXCR, one entry per CDR3 protein. The sample records a few hundred thousand distinct CDR3 sequences, around 22% being singletons. Germline-derived CDR1 and CDR2 are MNHNS and SASEGT. Trimming stripped 7 bases from V and 4 bases from J, with 21 bases between. There are 16 residues in the CDR3. This clonotype has more than one count but fewer than ten. Its specificity is unknown. The sequence was obtained from a male donor with ankylosing spondylitis. The V gene is TRBV6-1, the J gene TRBJ2-3; D assignment may be TRBD1 or TRBD2 (5 bases each). The source material was blood, either unsorted or a sorted T cell fraction (not recorded which). The CDR3 sequence: CASTLNLGLRADTQYF. Here the CDR3 DNA reads TGTGCCAGCACCCTGAACTTGGGGCTGCGGGCAGATACGCAGTATTTT.